These 26 T cell receptor beta chains were sequenced from one sample in a study of CD8 T cells in ankylosing spondylitis. TCRdb fed the 5' RACE reads into MiXCR, producing one record per CDR3 protein. The table shows around 490,000 distinct CDR3 sequences, with less than 6% occurring only once. These receptors lack a known antigen. Study outcomes and limitations: For ankylosing spondylitis blood, a TCR beta motif of 7 to 9 highly homologous variants appeared characteristic.

The specimen sequenced was blood, either unsorted or a sorted T cell fraction (not recorded which). All receptors derive from a male donor with ankylosing spondylitis.

This clonotype was seen at least ten times. The V gene is TRBV7-9, the J gene TRBJ2-2; no firm D call. The V gene lost 5 bases and the J gene lost 1 base, with 8 bases spanning the gap. CDR1 is SEHNR and CDR2 is FQNEAQ in the germline V gene (reference sequence). The CDR3 totals 14 residues. For the CDR3, the DNA is TGTGCCAGCAGCCTTTCGGAGAACACCGGGGAGCTGTTTTTT. Translated, it gives CASSLSENTGELFF.

This clonotype was counted many times. The chain recombines TRBV6-5 with TRBJ1-5, with D maybe TRBD1 (6 bases). This CDR3 is 14 amino acids long. V lost 4 bases and J 3 bases, leaving 10 bases between the germline ends. The V gene's germline CDR1 is MNHEY and CDR2 SVGAGI. The CDR3 reads CASSLQGFNQPQHF. DNA of the CDR3: TGTGCCAGCAGTTTACAGGGTTTCAATCAGCCCCAGCATTTT.

This clonotype was counted a few times. This chain uses TRBV5-1 with TRBJ2-7; D remains unclear. Trimming pared 0 bases from V and 6 bases from J, leaving 16 bases between. The CDR3 length is 15 residues. CDR1 is SGHRS and CDR2 is YFSETQ in the germline V gene. The CDR3 here is CASSLGPAGSPEQYF. The CDR3, as DNA: TGCGCCAGCAGCTTGGGTCCAGCAGGCTCTCCCGAGCAGTACTTC.

This clonotype was counted many times. This chain uses TRBV4-3 with TRBJ1-5; D call uncertain. Per germline, CDR1 LGHNA and CDR2 YSLEER. The CDR3 runs to 13 residues. V was shortened by 1 base and J by 11 bases, with 12 bases between the two germline ends. The CDR3 here is CASSQVGGGSQHF. CDR3 coding DNA: TGCGCCAGCAGCCAAGTGGGCGGAGGGTCCCAGCATTTT.

This clonotype was observed at least ten times. The chain carries TRBV10-3 and TRBJ1-1; no definite D call. CDR1 is ENHRY and CDR2 is SYGVKD in the germline V gene. CDR3 length equals 14 residues. Trimming left V 2 bases short and J 9 bases short, with 16 bases between. CDR3 sequence (DNA): TGTGCCATCAGTGAGGGCAAAATTAAGGCCCAAGCTTTCTTT. Encoded protein: CAISEGKIKAQAFF.

This clonotype was counted many times. The chain joins TRBV25-1 to TRBJ2-2; TRBD1 might be the D (5 bases). Germline CDR1 and CDR2: MGHDK and SYGVNS. V shed 0 bases and J shed 1 base, with 12 bases lying between them. This CDR3 region has 17 residues. CDR3 nucleotides: TGTGCCAGCAGTGAATACCCCGACAGAGAGAACACCGGGGAGCTGTTTTTT. This codes for CASSEYPDRENTGELFF.

This clonotype has at least ten counts. V is TRBV20-1 and J is TRBJ1-1; D is perhaps TRBD1 (5 bases). The CDR3 has 13 residues. Trimming stripped 6 bases from V and 1 base from J, with 12 bases between. Germline values: CDR1 DFQATT, CDR2 SNEGSKA (reference sequence). In DNA, the CDR3 is TGCAGTGCCCCGGGACGGAAGAACACTGAAGCTTTCTTT. It specifies CSAPGRKNTEAFF.

J is TRBJ1-1 and V is TRBV6-1; the match to TRBD1 covers 7 bases. Per germline, CDR1 MNHNS and CDR2 SASEGT. The CDR3 totals 14 residues. In nucleotides, the CDR3 is TGTGCGACCCGGAGGGGGCATTTGAACACTGAAGCTTTCTTT. This sequence encodes CATRRGHLNTEAFF.

There are many counts of this clonotype. The rearrangement joins TRBV15 to TRBJ2-7, with D maybe TRBD2 (5 bases). V gave up 2 bases and J gave up 0 bases, with 11 bases separating them. The CDR3 has 15 amino acids. Per the germline V gene, CDR1 is LNHNV and CDR2 is YYDKDF (reference sequence). The CDR3 DNA sequence: TGTGCCACCAGCAGATACAGAGGGAACTCCTACGAGCAGTACTTC. This encodes CATSRYRGNSYEQYF.

At least ten counts were recorded for this clonotype. This sequence joins TRBV28 and TRBJ2-3, with 7 bases identical to TRBD1. After removal of 6 bases from V and 1 base from J, the junction contained 10 bases not matched to a gene. The CDR3 consists of 16 residues. Per germline, CDR1 MDHEN and CDR2 SYDVKM. The CDR3, as DNA: TGTGCCAGCAGCCGACAGGGCTTCAGGGGCACAGATACGCAGTATTTT. This codes for CASSRQGFRGTDTQYF.

The chain carries TRBV12-3 or TRBV12-4 and TRBJ2-7; 9 nucleotides agree with TRBD1. V was clipped by 6 bases and J by 6 bases; unmatched bases: 6. The CDR3 contains 13 residues. CDR3 sequence (DNA): TGTGCCAGCAGCTTCCGGGACAGGGTCGAGCAGTACTTC. It encodes CASSFRDRVEQYF.

This clonotype was recorded at least ten times. This chain joins TRBV27 and TRBJ1-6; D remains ambiguous. Germline V CDR1 and CDR2: MNHEY, SMNVEV (reference sequence). This CDR3 is built from 16 residues. V was pared by 6 bases and J by 0 bases, with 12 bases between. CDR3 DNA: TGTGCCAGCAGCCTAACACAGAGCTCCTATAATTCACCCCTCCACTTT. Its protein is CASSLTQSSYNSPLHF.

The V call is TRBV18, the J call TRBJ2-7; 7 bases align to TRBD1. The ends lost 3 bases at V and 5 bases at J; junction bases unmatched: 10. The CDR3 runs to 15 residues. Germline values: CDR1 KGHSH, CDR2 LQKENI. CDR3 sequence reads: CASSPLGQATNEQYF. DNA for the CDR3: TGTGCCAGCTCACCCCTCGGACAGGCGACCAACGAGCAGTACTTC. Combining the CDR3 with reference TRBV18 and TRBJ2-7 gives the whole variable domain NAGVMQNPRHLVRRRGQEARLRCSPMKGHSHVYWYRQLPEEGLKFMVYLQKENIIDESGMPKERFSAEFPKEGPSILRIQQVVRGDSAAYFCASSPLGQATNEQYFGPGTRLTVT.

In this sample, this clonotype turned up many times. V gene TRBV7-2 combines with J gene TRBJ1-2; D remains unclear. The CDR3 is 14 amino acids. V lost 5 bases to trimming and J lost 5 bases, with 15 bases between them. Looked up from germline, CDR1 is SGHTA and CDR2 is FQGNSA. The CDR3 sequence: CASSQGVGVYGYTF. In DNA, the CDR3 is TGTGCCAGCAGCCAAGGCGTCGGAGTTTATGGCTACACCTTC.

This clonotype occurred many times. The chain uses TRBV6-6 and TRBJ1-1; weak D call: TRBD1 (5 bases). The CDR3 covers 12 residues. The ends were cut back, 5 bases at V and 8 bases at J, with 12 bases in the middle. The germline CDR1 and CDR2 sequences are MNHNY and SVGAGI (reference sequence). The CDR3 DNA reads as TGTGCCAGCAGTCAACGACGGGACGAAGCTTTCTTT. Its protein product is CASSQRRDEAFF.

This clonotype showed up many times. The junction does not match germline at one end; this may be a read error. This chain connects TRBV3-1 to TRBJ2-7; maybe TRBD2 (6 bases). The CDR3 has 14 amino acids. CDR1 is LGHDT, CDR2 YNNKEL, per germline (reference sequence). CDR3 nucleotide sequence: TGTGCCAGCAGCCAAGACCGTCGGAGGGAGCATCTCCAGTTC. It translates to CASSQDRRREHLQF.

This chain connects TRBV18 to TRBJ1-6; D is perhaps TRBD1 (5 bases). The length of the CDR3 is 15 residues. CDR1 and CDR2 from the germline V gene are KGHSH and LQKENI. V shed 5 bases and J shed 7 bases, with 15 bases lying between them. CDR3: CASSIHDSTNSPLHF. The CDR3 DNA follows: TGTGCCAGCTCAATTCACGACAGTACGAATTCACCCCTCCACTTT.

This clonotype was observed many times. The chain combines TRBV5-1 with TRBJ1-1, with 8 bases aligning to TRBD1. Germline values: CDR1 SGHRS, CDR2 YFSETQ. Trimming took 3 bases from V and 0 from J; bases not matched to a gene: 4. CDR3 length: 15 amino acids. Written as DNA, the CDR3 is TGCGCCAGCAGCTCTTTGACAGGGGTGAACACTGAAGCTTTCTTT. This gives the protein CASSSLTGVNTEAFF.

This clonotype has a handful of counts. The chain is built from TRBV18 and TRBJ1-1, with TRBD1 matching 9 bases. The CDR3 length is 13 residues. Germline CDR1 KGHSH, CDR2 LQKENI. J lost 6 bases, V lost 6 bases, and 5 bases had no gene match. The CDR3 region has the DNA TGTGCCAGCTCTGGGGGACAGGGACCTGAAGCTTTCTTT. Its protein is CASSGGQGPEAFF.

This clonotype has more than one count but fewer than ten. This sequence joins TRBV20-1 and TRBJ1-1; no clear D. V was pared by 0 bases and J by 1 base, with 15 bases between. The germline CDR1 and CDR2 sequences are DFQATT and SNEGSKA (reference sequence). CDR3 length: 16 amino acids. The CDR3 nucleotides read TGCAGTGCTAGAGACCGAGGACGGACGGCGAACACTGAAGCTTTCTTT. Translation gives CSARDRGRTANTEAFF.

This clonotype came up many times. This rearrangement joins TRBV28 to TRBJ1-2; possibly TRBD1 for D (5 bases). This CDR3 comprises 16 residues. Deletions cut 4 bases from V and 0 bases from J, with 15 bases between. Germline V CDR1 and CDR2: MDHEN, SYDVKM. The CDR3 nucleotides are TGTGCCAGCAGTTGGGACGCGCAGACCACTAACTATGGCTACACCTTC. Amino acid sequence: CASSWDAQTTNYGYTF.

The sample holds many counts of this clonotype. V usage is TRBV20-1 and J usage is TRBJ1-1; D is possibly TRBD1 (5 bases). Germline assignment: CDR1 DFQATT and CDR2 SNEGSKA (reference sequence). Trimming pared 5 bases from V and 5 bases from J, leaving 15 bases between. The CDR3 totals 13 residues. This CDR3 reads CSAHRGVWTEAFF. The CDR3 bases are TGCAGTGCTCACCGGGGGGTATGGACTGAAGCTTTCTTT.

The chain is built from TRBV6-5 and TRBJ1-1; D uncertain. The CDR3 runs 13 residues. V was cut by 2 bases and J by 3 bases, with 7 bases left in between. In germline, CDR1 is MNHEY, CDR2 SVGAGI. As DNA, the CDR3 is TGTGCCAGCAGTTACGTGGAGGACACTGAAGCTTTCTTT. It yields the protein CASSYVEDTEAFF.

This clonotype was detected many times. The chain couples TRBV5-1 to TRBJ1-6, with D tentatively TRBD1 (6 bases). Germline values: CDR1 SGHRS, CDR2 YFSETQ. The germline V and J ends were trimmed by 4 bases and 7 bases, with 9 bases remaining between them. The CDR3 runs to 13 residues. Here the CDR3 reads CASSPTGNSPLHF. CDR3 bases: TGCGCCAGCAGCCCAACAGGGAATTCACCCCTCCACTTT. Variable domain in full (rest from reference TRBV5-1 and TRBJ1-6): KAGVTQTPRYLIKTRGQQVTLSCSPISGHRSVSWYQQTPGQGLQFLFEYFSETQRNKGNFPGRFSGRQFSNSRSEMNVSTLELGDSALYLCASSPTGNSPLHFGNGTRLTVT.

This chain uses TRBV7-8 with TRBJ2-7, with D possibly being TRBD2 (6 bases). Germline V lookup: CDR1 SGHVS, CDR2 FQNEAQ. This CDR3 spans 14 amino acids. V lost 5 bases to trimming and J lost 1 base, with 12 bases between them. This chain's CDR3 is CASSVDSGSYEQYF. CDR3 DNA: TGTGCCAGCAGCGTCGATAGCGGTTCCTACGAGCAGTACTTC.

This clonotype was picked up many times. The chain couples TRBV9 to TRBJ2-3, with 7 nucleotides matching TRBD2. The CDR3 length is 16 residues. V trimming: 4 bases; J trimming: 0 bases; junction bases outside the gene matches: 8. Germline V gene sequence: CDR1 SGDLS, CDR2 YYNGEE. The CDR3 protein is CASSTRSGPSTDTQYF. The CDR3 DNA is TGTGCCAGCAGCACCCGTAGCGGGCCGAGCACAGATACGCAGTATTTT.